In this sample, the clone carrying this T cell receptor (beta chain) turned up once. The data were taken from a study of blood T cell repertoires in COVID-19. Germline V gene lookup returns CDR1 MNHNY and CDR2 SVGAGI (reference sequence). V was shortened by 2 bases and J by 4 bases, with 12 bases between the two germline ends. CDR3 length equals 15 residues. TCRdb keeps only in-frame clones here, not all; method: immunoSEQ multiplex PCR. The data hold 250,000 or so clones, with around 90% observed a single time. The chain has TRBV6-6 and TRBJ2-1; a weak D match, TRBD2 (6 bases). The receptor comes from a man between 25 and 39 years old with COVID-19, enrolled during active disease. Sequenced sample: peripheral blood. CDR3 sequence reads: CASSYRGMEYNEQFF. The CDR3 nucleotides are TGTGCCAGCAGTTACCGCGGGATGGAGTACAATGAGCAGTTCTTC.